Following are 30 T cell receptor beta chains from one sample sequenced in a study of blood T cells in healthy people across ages. Through a sample-barcoded 5' primer and a J-beta primer mix, a second PCR was run for 7 to 11 cycles. TCRdb recomputed calls from the 5' RACE reads with MiXCR, one row per CDR3 protein. The sample holds more than 450,000 distinct CDR3 sequences; about a quarter are singletons and the top ten take roughly 3.5%. The sample was also reused in another study, on T cells of mothers and their children.

The sequencing sample was made of blood. Receptors originate from a boy aged 2-15 years in good health.

There are many counts of this clonotype. The J gene is TRBJ2-1, the V gene TRBV9; 7 bases match TRBD2. With 2 bases clipped from V and 4 bases from J, the junction kept 6 bases outside the gene matches. The CDR3 consists of 15 residues. Germline V gives CDR1 SGDLS, CDR2 YYNGEE. The CDR3 is CASSVELAVYNEQFF. CDR3 DNA sequence: TGTGCCAGCAGCGTCGAGCTAGCGGTTTACAATGAGCAGTTCTTC.

This clonotype was detected a few times. This chain links TRBV5-4 with TRBJ2-3; D remains ambiguous. From germline, CDR1 is SGHNT and CDR2 YYREEE (reference sequence). V lost 4 bases, J lost 3 bases, and 12 bases lay in between. There are 14 residues in the CDR3. CDR3 protein: CASSKTLGTDTQYF. The CDR3 DNA reads TGTGCCAGCAGCAAGACTCTAGGTACAGATACGCAGTATTTT.

This clonotype showed up many times. CDR3 DNA sequence: TGCAGTGCTAGAGATGGGGGCGGGGAAAATGAGCAGTTCTTC. Its protein is CSARDGGGENEQFF. The genes are TRBV20-1 and TRBJ2-1; D is tentatively TRBD1 or TRBD2 (6 bases each). V lost 0 bases, J lost 7 bases, and 13 bases lay in between. The CDR3 totals 14 residues. CDR1 is DFQATT and CDR2 is SNEGSKA in the germline V gene (reference sequence).

The V call is TRBV11-2, the J call TRBJ1-2; TRBD1 is a possible D gene (5 bases). Germline CDR1 reads SGHAT; CDR2 reads FQNNGV. The CDR3 totals 15 residues. Trimming stripped 0 bases from V and 6 bases from J, with 14 bases between. CDR3 loop: CASSLDKGRGDGYTF. CDR3 sequence (DNA): TGTGCCAGCAGCTTAGATAAAGGTCGAGGGGATGGCTACACCTTC.

This chain links TRBV29-1 with TRBJ1-4; 10 bases are a match to TRBD1. Germline assignment: CDR1 SQVTM and CDR2 ANQGSEA. V shed 2 bases, J shed 6 bases, and the junction held 6 bases outside the gene matches. The CDR3 extends over 15 amino acids. Here the CDR3 DNA reads TGCAGCGTTGAAAGGAAAGGGACAGGGGATGAAAAACTGTTTTTT. It codes for CSVERKGTGDEKLFF.

This clonotype was observed many times. The genes are TRBV4-3 and TRBJ2-7; TRBD2 aligns across 7 bases. This CDR3 is built from 15 residues. The junction had 11 bases not matched to a gene; V was cut back by 4 bases and J by 5 bases. Germline CDR1 LGHNA, CDR2 YSLEER. CDR3: CASSPNEGGPHEQYF. For the CDR3, the DNA is TGCGCCAGCAGCCCTAACGAGGGAGGGCCTCACGAGCAGTACTTC.

This chain links TRBV6-5 with TRBJ2-5; D is undetermined. The J call may be in error: the DNA end matches TRBJ2-1 better. The germline gives CDR1 MNHEY, CDR2 SVGAGI. The CDR3 extends over 19 amino acids. Written as DNA, the CDR3 is TGTGCCAGCAGTTATAGGGCCCAAATAGGAAGTCCCCTCTACAATGAGCAGTTCTTC. It specifies CASSYRAQIGSPLYNEQFF.

The rearrangement links TRBV29-1 to TRBJ2-7, with TRBD1 matching over 7 bases. This CDR3 has 12 amino acids. Germline V gene data show CDR1 as SQVTM and CDR2 as ANQGSEA. V was clipped by 4 bases and J by 5 bases; unmatched bases: 5. The CDR3 protein is CSVGTGENEQYF. CDR3 sequence (DNA): TGCAGCGTTGGCACAGGGGAGAACGAGCAGTACTTC.

This clonotype showed up many times. The J gene is TRBJ2-5, the V gene TRBV10-3; 11 bases align to TRBD2. The CDR3 contains 15 residues. Germline V gives CDR1 ENHRY, CDR2 SYGVKD. V dropped 4 bases and J dropped 4; count of bases not matched to a gene: 5. This CDR3 is CAISVRLAGGETQYF. In DNA, the CDR3 is TGTGCCATCAGTGTCCGTCTAGCGGGGGGAGAGACCCAGTACTTC.

The chain combines TRBV2 with TRBJ2-7; 8 bases are shared with TRBD1. CDR1 is SNHLY and CDR2 is FYNNEI in the germline V gene. V lost 7 bases to trimming and J lost 2 bases; unmatched junction nucleotides: 7. This CDR3 has 14 amino acids. The CDR3 is CASTEWTGTYEQYF. As DNA, the CDR3 is TGTGCCAGCACTGAGTGGACAGGGACCTACGAGCAGTACTTC.

The chain is built from TRBV7-8 and TRBJ2-4, with unresolved D. The CDR3 totals 15 residues. Looked up from germline, CDR1 is SGHVS and CDR2 is FQNEAQ. The V end was cut by 5 bases, the J end by 0 bases, with 11 bases between. The CDR3 spells CASSPMRVAKNIQYF. The CDR3 DNA reads as TGTGCCAGCAGCCCCATGAGAGTAGCCAAAAACATTCAGTACTTC. Complete variable domain (other parts from reference TRBV7-8 and TRBJ2-4): GAGVSQSPRYKVAKRGQDVALRCDPISGHVSLFWYQQALGQGPEFLTYFQNEAQLDKSGLPSDRFFAERPEGSVSTLKIQRTQQEDSAVYLCASSPMRVAKNIQYFGAGTRLSVL.

V usage is TRBV19 and J usage is TRBJ1-1; 8 bases fit TRBD1. The V and J ends lost 5 bases and 4 bases, in that order; junction bases with no gene match: 6. Germline CDR1 is LNHDA and CDR2 is SQIVND (reference sequence). The CDR3 has 14 amino acids. As DNA, the CDR3 is TGTGCCAGTAGTGCCGACAGGGGTATCACTGAAGCTTTCTTT. Amino acid sequence: CASSADRGITEAFF.

This rearrangement joins TRBV7-2 to TRBJ2-5; TRBD1 or TRBD2 may be the D gene (5 bases each). CDR3 length: 16 residues. Germline assignment: CDR1 SGHTA and CDR2 FQGNSA. V shed 5 bases and J shed 2 bases, with 18 bases lying between them. The CDR3 coding sequence is TGTGCCAGCAGCCTATATGGGACCGACAGTCAAGAGACCCAGTACTTC. This translates into CASSLYGTDSQETQYF.

This clonotype was seen a few times. The J gene is TRBJ2-1, the V gene TRBV6-6; TRBD1 matches at 10 bases. V lost 7 bases to trimming and J lost 10 bases; unmatched junction nucleotides: 13. The CDR3 length is 15 residues. From germline, CDR1 is MNHNY and CDR2 SVGAGI (reference sequence). The CDR3 loop is CASNQPGQGPREQFF. The CDR3 DNA sequence: TGTGCCAGCAACCAGCCGGGACAGGGGCCGCGGGAGCAGTTCTTC.

A few counts support this clonotype. V is TRBV7-9 and J is TRBJ2-2; D not resolved. Trimming pared 8 bases from V and 3 bases from J, leaving 4 bases between. Germline CDR1 and CDR2: SEHNR and FQNEAQ (reference sequence). The CDR3 sequence is 11 residues long. Here the CDR3 DNA reads TGTGCCAGCGGGTACACCGGGGAGCTGTTTTTT. Encoded protein: CASGYTGELFF.

The J gene is TRBJ2-5, the V gene TRBV30, with D perhaps TRBD1 (6 bases). With the DNA end fitting TRBJ2-7 better, the J assignment may be wrong. The CDR3 covers 11 residues. The germline V gene encodes CDR1 GTSNPN and CDR2 SVGIG (reference sequence). CDR3 residues: CASTRGFEQYF. The CDR3 nucleotides read TGTGCCTCCACGAGGGGGTTCGAGCAGTACTTC.

This clonotype has a handful of counts. The chain is built from TRBV12-3 or TRBV12-4 and TRBJ2-2; 7 bases agree with TRBD1. V lost 5 bases and J lost 2; bases outside the gene matches: 5. This CDR3 contains 15 residues. CDR3 loop: CASSLDRDNTGELFF. Written as DNA, the CDR3 is TGTGCCAGCAGTCTCGACAGGGATAACACCGGGGAGCTGTTTTTT.

V and J are TRBV5-1 and TRBJ2-3; D gene unclear. Looked up from germline, CDR1 is SGHRS and CDR2 is YFSETQ. V was cut by 0 bases and J by 6 bases, with 8 bases left in between. The CDR3 extends over 13 amino acids. CDR3 nucleotide sequence: TGCGCCAGCAGCTTGGAAACGCGCGATACGCAGTATTTT. This sequence encodes CASSLETRDTQYF.

The gene calls are TRBV14 and TRBJ2-5; a possible D gene is TRBD2 (6 bases). Germline values: CDR1 SGHDN, CDR2 FVKESK. The CDR3 has 16 amino acids. V gave up 3 bases and J gave up 3 bases, with 17 bases separating them. The CDR3 reads CASSQGKGRREETQYF. Here the CDR3 DNA reads TGTGCCAGCAGCCAGGGAAAAGGGAGGAGGGAAGAGACCCAGTACTTC.

In this sample, this clonotype turned up a few times. The V and J genes are TRBV11-2 and TRBJ2-4; tentatively, D is TRBD2 (6 bases). The CDR3 is 14 residues long. Germline V gene data show CDR1 as SGHAT and CDR2 as FQNNGV. The germline V and J ends were trimmed by 5 bases and 3 bases, with 11 bases remaining between them. The CDR3 reads CASSLALGKNIQYF. The CDR3 DNA follows: TGTGCCAGCAGCCTAGCGCTGGGCAAAAACATTCAGTACTTC. The full variable domain, with the rest looked up from reference TRBV11-2 and TRBJ2-4, is EAGVAQSPRYKIIEKRQSVAFWCNPISGHATLYWYQQILGQGPKLLIQFQNNGVVDDSQLPKDRFSAERLKGVDSTLKIQPAKLEDSAVYLCASSLALGKNIQYFGAGTRLSVL.

This chain joins TRBV27 and TRBJ2-7; TRBD1 aligns across 7 bases. The CDR3 contains 22 residues. The V and J ends lost 3 bases and 2 bases, in that order; junction bases with no gene match: 28. Germline V gene data show CDR1 as MNHEY and CDR2 as SMNVEV (reference sequence). The CDR3 DNA reads TGTGCCAGCAGTTTTACCGGCGTCGCCGGGACAGAGTCAAAGAAAGTAGCCTACGAGCAGTACTTC. Amino acids: CASSFTGVAGTESKKVAYEQYF.

This chain's CDR3 is CASSSRSSGRIYEQFF. CDR3 DNA: TGTGCCAGCAGTTCCCGTTCTAGCGGGAGAATTTATGAGCAGTTCTTC. V and J are TRBV28 and TRBJ2-1, with TRBD2 matching 10 bases. After removal of 4 bases from V and 8 bases from J, the junction contained 11 bases not matched to a gene. The germline V gene has CDR1 MDHEN and CDR2 SYDVKM. The length of the CDR3 is 16 residues.

The CDR3 spells CASSPVKGTLSGTEAFF. The CDR3 nucleotides are TGCGCCAGCAGCCCGGTAAAGGGGACACTATCCGGCACTGAAGCTTTCTTT. V is TRBV5-1 and J is TRBJ1-1, with D possibly matching TRBD1 (6 bases). Germline CDR1 is SGHRS and CDR2 is YFSETQ. V was clipped by 4 bases and J by 4 bases, with 23 bases between them. This CDR3 region has 17 residues.

Turning to this clonotype: The junction departs from germline at one end; a sequencing error may be responsible. J is TRBJ2-3 and V is TRBV12-3 or TRBV12-4; TRBD2 matches 15 bases. The CDR3 loop spans 15 amino acids. The CDR3 region has the DNA TGTGTCAGCAGCGGGACTAGCGGGGGGCTTAATACGCAGTATTTT. Its translation is CVSSGTSGGLNTQYF.

This clonotype was seen a handful of times. This chain uses TRBV7-2 with TRBJ1-5; D perhaps matches TRBD1 (6 bases). CDR1 and CDR2 (germline): SGHTA, FQGNSA. The CDR3 sequence is 16 residues long. Trimming cost V 5 bases and J 0 bases, with 14 bases left between them. Here the CDR3 DNA reads TGTGCCAGCAGCATGCGGGACATATATAGCAATCAGCCCCAGCATTTT. Protein product: CASSMRDIYSNQPQHF.

This clonotype appeared a few times. The chain joins TRBV6-2 or TRBV6-3 to TRBJ2-7; D unclear. In germline, CDR1 is MNHEY, CDR2 SVGEGT. V lost 5 bases and J lost 6, with 14 bases in between. The CDR3 loop spans 13 amino acids. CDR3 in DNA: TGTGCCAGCAGTCGATCAATCCTTTCCGAGCAGTACTTC. Translation gives CASSRSILSEQYF.

This clonotype turned up a few times. The J gene is TRBJ2-5, the V gene TRBV9, with D perhaps matching TRBD1 (6 bases). The DNA end is more similar to TRBJ2-7, so the J call may be wrong. CDR1 is SGDLS and CDR2 is YYNGEE in the germline V gene. The CDR3 spans 14 residues. CDR3 region: CASCPQTGAYEQYF. CDR3 in DNA: TGTGCCAGCTGCCCGCAGACAGGAGCCTACGAGCAGTACTTC.

The sample holds a few counts of this clonotype. The V and J genes are TRBV7-2 and TRBJ1-3; TRBD1 matches at 8 bases. The CDR3 contains 17 residues. Germline lookup yields CDR1 SGHTA and CDR2 FQGNSA. V shed 0 bases, J shed 3 bases, and the junction held 7 bases outside the gene matches. In nucleotides, the CDR3 is TGTGCCAGCAGCTTAGCGGGGCAGGGGGCAAGTGGAAACACCATATATTTT. Amino acids: CASSLAGQGASGNTIYF.

V gene TRBV29-1 combines with J gene TRBJ2-4; D is unclear. This CDR3 contains 15 residues. Trimming removed 4 bases from V and 0 bases from J, with 13 bases in between. Germline lookup yields CDR1 SQVTM and CDR2 ANQGSEA. Written as DNA, the CDR3 is TGCAGCGTTGTAGGGCAAGACCTAGCCAAAAACATTCAGTACTTC. Encoded protein: CSVVGQDLAKNIQYF.

This clonotype was found a few times. The chain links TRBV14 to TRBJ2-7; D remains ambiguous. The CDR3 totals 14 residues. V was trimmed by 1 base and J by 7 bases, leaving 14 bases between them. Looked up from germline, CDR1 is SGHDN and CDR2 is FVKESK. CDR3 residues: CASSQVQLSEEQYF. In DNA, the CDR3 is TGTGCCAGCAGCCAAGTTCAGCTCTCGGAGGAGCAGTACTTC.